These 24 T cell receptor beta chains were all obtained from the same sample, sequenced in a study of CD8+CD57+ T cells in acquired aplastic anemia. The TCR beta profiling, which covered VDJ combination and CDR3 sequence, was carried out using genomic DNA as the template. A single record per CDR3 protein comes from TCRdb applying MiXCR to the reads. The sample has under 350,000 distinct CDR3 sequences; approximately 58% are singletons. Patients who underwent sequencing had shown CD8+CD57+ cell expansion by flow cytometry. Material for sequencing was sorted CD4+, CD8+, or CD8+CD57+ T cells (not recorded which) from PBMCs. These receptors all stem from a human donor with aplastic anemia.

This clonotype showed up just a few times. The rearrangement links TRBV2 to TRBJ2-5, with D tentatively TRBD1 (5 bases). Trimming stripped 4 bases from V and 2 bases from J, with 8 bases between. Germline-derived CDR1 and CDR2 are SNHLY and FYNNEI. This CDR3 contains 13 residues. In nucleotides, the CDR3 is TGTGCCAGCAGTGTCCGACAGCAAGAGACCCAGTACTTC. This codes for CASSVRQQETQYF. The entire variable domain, with the rest obtained from reference TRBV2 and TRBJ2-5, is as follows: EPEVTQTPSHQVTQMGQEVILRCVPISNHLYFYWYRQILGQKVEFLVSFYNNEISEKSEIFDDQFSVERPDGSNFTLKIRSTKLEDSAMYFCASSVRQQETQYFGPGTRLLVL.

The V gene is TRBV11-2, the J gene TRBJ2-1, with D unclear. Trimming cost V 2 bases and J 5 bases, with 7 bases left between them. Germline CDR1 reads SGHAT; CDR2 reads FQNNGV. The CDR3 totals 13 residues. CDR3 sequence: CASSLSGNNEQFF. DNA for the CDR3: TGTGCCAGCAGCTTATCCGGTAACAATGAGCAGTTCTTC.

This sequence joins TRBV25-1 and TRBJ2-7; D not certain. CDR1 and CDR2 (germline): MGHDK, SYGVNS. This CDR3 contains 13 residues. Trimming took 1 base from V and 3 from J, leaving 7 bases between them. The CDR3 loop is CASSELFLYEQYF. CDR3 DNA: TGTGCCAGCAGTGAATTGTTCCTCTACGAGCAGTACTTC.

The chain employs TRBV12-3 or TRBV12-4 and TRBJ1-2; a possible D gene is TRBD1 (6 bases). The CDR3 is 16 amino acids. The CDR3 loop is CASGPLGGAEGYGYTF. CDR3 nucleotides: TGTGCTAGTGGTCCCCTGGGGGGCGCTGAAGGCTATGGCTACACCTTC.

The chain carries TRBV2 and TRBJ2-3, with D maybe TRBD2 (5 bases). Trimming stripped 2 bases from V and 4 bases from J, with 10 bases between. The CDR3 contains 14 residues. Germline V gene lookup returns CDR1 SNHLY and CDR2 FYNNEI. This chain's CDR3 is CASSERGVSDTQYF. The CDR3 DNA follows: TGTGCCAGCAGTGAACGGGGAGTGTCAGATACGCAGTATTTT.

The chain carries TRBV18 and TRBJ1-1; D is unresolved. V shed 1 base and J shed 7 bases, with 10 bases lying between them. Per germline, CDR1 KGHSH and CDR2 LQKENI. This CDR3 is built from 13 residues. Written as DNA, the CDR3 is TGTGCCAGCTCACCACGAAACCGCCTTGAAGCTTTCTTT. Amino acids: CASSPRNRLEAFF. Together with reference TRBV18 and TRBJ1-1, the CDR3 gives the full variable domain: NAGVMQNPRHLVRRRGQEARLRCSPMKGHSHVYWYRQLPEEGLKFMVYLQKENIIDESGMPKERFSAEFPKEGPSILRIQQVVRGDSAAYFCASSPRNRLEAFFGQGTRLTVV.

DNA of the CDR3: TGTGCCAGCATCTTGCGGGAAAGGTTCACAGATACGCAGTATTTT. Translation gives CASILRERFTDTQYF. V is TRBV24-1 and J is TRBJ2-3, with a tentative D call TRBD2 (6 bases). Trimming stripped 11 bases from V and 2 bases from J, with 19 bases between. Germline CDR1 is KGHDR and CDR2 is SFDVKD. This CDR3 has 15 residues.

The rearrangement links TRBV29-1 to TRBJ2-1; TRBD2 matches 7 bases. With V trimmed by 2 bases and J by 4 bases, 11 bases remained unmatched. Per the germline V gene, CDR1 is SQVTM and CDR2 is ANQGSEA. CDR3 length: 16 amino acids. The CDR3 nucleotides read TGCAGCGTTGAACATCCGCTAGCGGCTTCATACAATGAGCAGTTCTTC. Translation: CSVEHPLAASYNEQFF.

The chain carries TRBV29-1 and TRBJ2-7; D remains ambiguous. Trimming removed 7 bases from V and 2 bases from J, with 9 bases in between. The CDR3 covers 11 residues. CDR1 is SQVTM and CDR2 is ANQGSEA in the germline V gene. The CDR3 is CSASGPYEQYF. The CDR3 DNA sequence: TGCAGCGCCTCCGGCCCCTACGAGCAGTACTTC.

This chain connects TRBV20-1 to TRBJ2-5; D uncertain. CDR1 DFQATT and CDR2 SNEGSKA come from the germline V gene (reference sequence). Trimming removed 2 bases from V and 1 base from J, with 8 bases in between. The CDR3 covers 13 residues. CDR3 sequence reads: CSARHPSQETQYF. DNA of the CDR3: TGCAGTGCTAGACACCCGTCCCAAGAGACCCAGTACTTC.

This clonotype has only a few counts. The chain employs TRBV3-1 and TRBJ1-2, with a tentative D call TRBD1 (6 bases). The V end lost 2 bases, the J end lost 5 bases, and 15 bases lay between the germline ends. The V gene's germline CDR1 is LGHDT and CDR2 YNNKEL (reference sequence). This CDR3 spans 15 amino acids. CDR3 protein: CASSQFLRGGYGYTF. DNA for the CDR3: TGTGCCAGCAGCCAATTCCTGAGGGGGGGGTATGGCTACACCTTC.

With respect to this clonotype: A read error is possible here, since a much larger clone lies one base away. This chain joins TRBV27 and TRBJ2-5, with 7 bases aligning to TRBD1. The CDR3 consists of 17 residues. The germline V gene encodes CDR1 MNHEY and CDR2 SMNVEV (reference sequence). With 11 bases clipped from V and 5 bases from J, the junction kept 23 bases outside the gene matches. The CDR3 is CAGRVSRNRGNWETQYF. CDR3 bases: TGTGCCGGCCGCGTATCCAGGAACAGGGGCAATTGGGAGACCCAGTACTTC.

About this clonotype: One junction end does not reproduce the germline sequence, and a read error may be involved. CDR3 region: CASSLDRAF. The CDR3 DNA is TGTGCCAGCAGTCTTGACAGGGCTTTC. The chain combines TRBV7-2 with TRBJ2-7; 7 nucleotides align to TRBD1. From germline, CDR1 is SGHTA and CDR2 FQGNSA. The CDR3 spans 9 residues.

This clonotype was counted at least ten times. J is TRBJ1-6 and V is TRBV7-8, with TRBD1 matching 7 bases. The germline V gene encodes CDR1 SGHVS and CDR2 FQNEAQ. The CDR3 sequence is 15 residues long. The V gene end was trimmed by 3 bases and the J gene end by 7 bases; junction bases not matched to a gene: 6. CDR3 sequence (DNA): TGTGCCAGCAGCTTTACAGGGGATGACAATTCACCCCTCCACTTT. Translated: CASSFTGDDNSPLHF.

The chain recombines TRBV24-1 with TRBJ2-2; D gene uncertain. The V end was cut by 2 bases, the J end by 5 bases, with 11 bases between. The CDR3 covers 15 residues. The germline gives CDR1 KGHDR, CDR2 SFDVKD. The CDR3 region is CATSDSWSVTGELFF. In nucleotides, the CDR3 is TGTGCCACCAGTGATTCCTGGTCCGTTACCGGGGAGCTGTTTTTT.

V is TRBV20-1 and J is TRBJ2-3, with 11 positions matching TRBD2. Per germline, CDR1 DFQATT and CDR2 SNEGSKA (reference sequence). This CDR3 comprises 14 residues. Trimming at V came to 6 bases and at J to 5 bases, leaving 7 bases not matched to a gene. CDR3 bases: TGCAGTGCCATTAGCGGGGGGGCAGGAGATACGCAGTATTTT. Protein product: CSAISGGAGDTQYF.

This clonotype was counted between two and nine times. The J gene is TRBJ1-1, the V gene TRBV19, with 8 positions matching TRBD1. CDR1 is LNHDA and CDR2 is SQIVND in the germline V gene (reference sequence). The ends lost 9 bases at V and 1 base at J; junction bases unmatched: 10. CDR3 length: 15 residues. The CDR3 sequence: CASKQGEGWNTEAFF. The CDR3 bases are TGTGCCAGCAAACAGGGGGAGGGCTGGAACACTGAAGCTTTCTTT. Looking up the rest from reference TRBV19 and TRBJ1-1 gives the full variable domain: DGGITQSPKYLFRKEGQNVTLSCEQNLNHDAMYWYRQDPGQGLRLIYYSQIVNDFQKGDIAEGYSVSREKKESFPLTVTSAQKNPTAFYLCASKQGEGWNTEAFFGQGTRLTVV.

The chain carries TRBV7-8 and TRBJ2-3; the match to TRBD2 covers 8 bases. The length of the CDR3 is 15 residues. Trimming cost V 6 bases and J 11 bases; bases outside gene matches: 16. Germline V gene sequence: CDR1 SGHVS, CDR2 FQNEAQ. The CDR3 sequence: CASRQAGDGINEQYF. CDR3 in DNA: TGTGCCAGCAGACAAGCGGGAGACGGGATTAATGAGCAGTATTTT.

The chain employs TRBV20-1 and TRBJ2-2; the D gene could be TRBD1 or TRBD2 (5 bases each). Per germline, CDR1 DFQATT and CDR2 SNEGSKA (reference sequence). The CDR3 spans 15 residues. Trimming removed 3 bases from V and 1 base from J, with 12 bases in between. The CDR3 nucleotides read TGCAGTGCTAGGAGGGGACCCCGGAACACCGGGGAGCTGTTTTTT. Amino acid sequence: CSARRGPRNTGELFF.

This clonotype was found once. Because the CDR3 is missing its conserved closing phenylalanine or tryptophan, this is likely a read error. The limits of the CDR3 on the DNA are not certain, so only TCRdb's listed CDR3 is given. The CDR3: CASSFGLA. This chain joins TRBV7-9 and TRBJ1-1. In germline, CDR1 is SEHNR, CDR2 FQNEAQ (reference sequence). The CDR3 sequence runs 8 residues, both termini included.

This chain joins TRBV20-1 and TRBJ2-7; TRBD1 aligns across 10 bases. The V segment lost 2 bases and the J segment 4 bases; nucleotides outside the gene matches: 5. CDR3 length: 14 residues. Germline V lookup: CDR1 DFQATT, CDR2 SNEGSKA (reference sequence). The CDR3: CSARYGTGDYEQYF. Here the CDR3 DNA reads TGCAGTGCTAGATACGGGACAGGGGATTACGAGCAGTACTTC.

Many counts were recorded for this clonotype. This sequence joins TRBV12-5 and TRBJ1-1; D call uncertain. The CDR3 is made up of 13 amino acids. Germline lookup yields CDR1 LGHNT and CDR2 FRNRAP. Between the trimmed V and J ends, which lost 1 base and 8 bases, there was a span of 11 bases. The CDR3 coding sequence is TGTGCTAGTGGTTTGGGGGGTGGGTTAGAAGCTTTCTTT. Its translation is CASGLGGGLEAFF. Using reference TRBV12-5 and TRBJ1-1 for the parts outside the CDR3, the full variable domain is DARVTQTPRHKVTEMGQEVTMRCQPILGHNTVFWYRQTMMQGLELLAYFRNRAPLDDSGMPKDRFSAEMPDATLATLKIQPSEPRDSAVYFCASGLGGGLEAFFGQGTRLTVV.

This chain uses TRBV11-3 with TRBJ2-7; possible D gene TRBD2, 6 bases. This CDR3 comprises 13 residues. CDR1 is SGHNT and CDR2 is YENEEA in the germline V gene. Between the trimmed V and J ends, which lost 1 base and 7 bases, there was a span of 11 bases. CDR3 in amino acids: CASSLVAGREQYF. In nucleotides, the CDR3 is TGTGCCAGCAGCTTAGTCGCAGGGAGGGAGCAGTACTTC. The complete variable domain, with remaining parts taken from reference TRBV11-3 and TRBJ2-7, reads EAGVVQSPRYKIIEKKQPVAFWCNPISGHNTLYWYLQNLGQGPELLIRYENEEAVDDSQLPKDRFSAERLKGVDSTLKIQPAELGDSAVYLCASSLVAGREQYFGPGTRLTVT.

The gene calls are TRBV10-3 and TRBJ2-2, with D possibly TRBD1 on 5 matching bases. The ends were cut back, 7 bases at V and 5 bases at J, with 11 bases in the middle. The CDR3 is 13 amino acids. Germline assignment: CDR1 ENHRY and CDR2 SYGVKD. The CDR3 DNA sequence: TGTGCCATCAACGCAGGGTCGACCGGGGAGCTGTTTTTT. Protein sequence: CAINAGSTGELFF.